This T cell receptor (beta chain) stems from a study of blood T cell repertoires in COVID-19. Study as a whole: The United States, Italy and Spain provided the acute and convalescent COVID-19 samples. Sample material is recorded as cDNA or gDNA derived from T cells, B-cell-depleted T cells, or PBMCs.

CDR1 and CDR2 from the germline V gene are LNHDA and SQIVND (reference sequence). This CDR3 has 14 amino acids. V was pared by 3 bases and J by 9 bases, with 14 bases between. Profiled with immunoSEQ multiplex PCR; TCRdb holds only in-frame clones, not every one. Among about 220,000 clones listed, around three quarters were seen once. The V gene is TRBV19, the J gene TRBJ2-2, with D possibly matching TRBD2 (5 bases). The sequenced sample consisted of peripheral blood. The receptor was derived from a woman in her 70s with acute or convalescent COVID-19. The chain's CDR3 is CASSISLGDRELFF. DNA for the CDR3: TGTGCCAGTAGTATCTCCCTCGGGGATAGGGAGCTGTTTTTT.